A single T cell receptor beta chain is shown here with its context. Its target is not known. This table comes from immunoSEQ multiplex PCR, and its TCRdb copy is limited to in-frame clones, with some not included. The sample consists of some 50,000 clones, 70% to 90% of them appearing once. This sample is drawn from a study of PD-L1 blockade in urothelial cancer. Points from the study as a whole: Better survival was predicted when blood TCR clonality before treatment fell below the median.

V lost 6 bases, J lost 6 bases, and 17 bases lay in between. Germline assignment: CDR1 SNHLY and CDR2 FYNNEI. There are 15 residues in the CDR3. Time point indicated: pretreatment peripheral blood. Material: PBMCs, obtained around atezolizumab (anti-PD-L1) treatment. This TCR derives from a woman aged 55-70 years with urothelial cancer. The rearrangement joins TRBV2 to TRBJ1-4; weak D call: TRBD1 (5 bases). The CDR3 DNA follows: TGTGCCAGCAGGAAGACGGGGACTCTCGATGAAAAACTGTTTTTT. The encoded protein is CASRKTGTLDEKLFF.